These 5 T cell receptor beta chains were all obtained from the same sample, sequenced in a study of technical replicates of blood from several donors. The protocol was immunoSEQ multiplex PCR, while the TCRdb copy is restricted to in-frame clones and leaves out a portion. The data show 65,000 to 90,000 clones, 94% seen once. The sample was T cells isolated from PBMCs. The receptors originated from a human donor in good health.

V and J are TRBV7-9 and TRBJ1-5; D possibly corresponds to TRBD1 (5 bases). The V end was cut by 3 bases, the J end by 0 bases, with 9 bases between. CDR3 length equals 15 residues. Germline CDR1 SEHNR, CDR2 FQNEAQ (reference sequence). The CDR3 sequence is CASSFQGYSNQPQHF. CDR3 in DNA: TGTGCCAGCAGCTTTCAGGGATATAGCAATCAGCCCCAGCATTTT. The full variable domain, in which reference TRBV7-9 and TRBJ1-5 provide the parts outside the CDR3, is DTGVSQNPRHKITKRGQNVTFRCDPISEHNRLYWYRQTLGQGPEFLTYFQNEAQLEKSRLLSDRFSAERPKGSFSTLEIQRTEQGDSAMYLCASSFQGYSNQPQHFGDGTRLSIL.

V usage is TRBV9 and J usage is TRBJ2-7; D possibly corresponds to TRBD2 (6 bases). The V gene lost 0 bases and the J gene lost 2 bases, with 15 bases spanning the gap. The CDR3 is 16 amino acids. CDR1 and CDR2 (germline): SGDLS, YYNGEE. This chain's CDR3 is CASSVGSGLRTYEQYF. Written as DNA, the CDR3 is TGTGCCAGCAGCGTAGGGTCTGGACTAAGGACCTACGAGCAGTACTTC.

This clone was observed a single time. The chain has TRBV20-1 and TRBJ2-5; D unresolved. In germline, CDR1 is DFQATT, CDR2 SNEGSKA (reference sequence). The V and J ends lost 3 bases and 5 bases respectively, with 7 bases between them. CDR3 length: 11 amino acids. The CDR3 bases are TGCAGTGCTAGTAGCATGGAGACCCAGTACTTC. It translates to CSASSMETQYF.

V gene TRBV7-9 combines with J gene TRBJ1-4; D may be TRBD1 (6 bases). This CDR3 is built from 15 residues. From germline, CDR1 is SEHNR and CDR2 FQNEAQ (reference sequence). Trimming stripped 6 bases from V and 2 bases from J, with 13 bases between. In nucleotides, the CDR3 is TGTGCCAGCAGTCCAGGGGAAGGCACTAATGAAAAACTGTTTTTT. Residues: CASSPGEGTNEKLFF.

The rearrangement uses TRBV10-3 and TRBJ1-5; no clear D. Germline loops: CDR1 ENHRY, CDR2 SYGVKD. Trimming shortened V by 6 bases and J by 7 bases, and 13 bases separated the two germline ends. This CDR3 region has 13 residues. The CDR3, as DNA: TGTGCCATCAGGCAATTTGACGGGCAGCCCCAGCATTTT. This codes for CAIRQFDGQPQHF.